One sample yielded the 19 T cell receptor beta chains listed below, sequenced in a study of blood T cell repertoires in COVID-19. Assay used: immunoSEQ multiplex PCR; TCRdb lists only in-frame clones, some missing. The sample records 100,000 to 150,000 clones, roughly 86% being singletons. The specimen was peripheral blood. The receptors come from a woman aged 55-70 years with acute or convalescent COVID-19.

The chain has TRBV19 and TRBJ1-5; a possible D gene is TRBD1 (5 bases). V dropped 4 bases and J dropped 1 base, with 11 bases sitting between them. Germline V lookup: CDR1 LNHDA, CDR2 SQIVND (reference sequence). The CDR3 covers 15 residues. The chain's CDR3 is CASSTGGMSNQPQHF. DNA for the CDR3: TGTGCCAGTAGTACCGGGGGTATGAGCAATCAGCCCCAGCATTTT. The full variable domain, with the rest looked up from reference TRBV19 and TRBJ1-5, is DGGITQSPKYLFRKEGQNVTLSCEQNLNHDAMYWYRQDPGQGLRLIYYSQIVNDFQKGDIAEGYSVSREKKESFPLTVTSAQKNPTAFYLCASSTGGMSNQPQHFGDGTRLSIL.

This rearrangement joins TRBV5-1 to TRBJ1-2, with TRBD1 identical over 8 bases. CDR1 is SGHRS and CDR2 is YFSETQ in the germline V gene. This CDR3 region has 12 residues. The J segment lost 5 bases and the V segment lost 4 bases, leaving 1 base of the junction unmatched. The chain's CDR3 is CASSRTGYGYTF. The DNA of the CDR3 is TGCGCCAGCAGCCGGACAGGGTATGGCTACACCTTC.

This clone was seen a single time. V is TRBV6-6 and J is TRBJ1-4; 7 bases are shared with TRBD1. V shed 6 bases and J 4 bases; nucleotides not matched to a gene: 5. The CDR3 has 14 residues. The germline V gene encodes CDR1 MNHNY and CDR2 SVGAGI (reference sequence). The CDR3, as DNA: TGTGCCAGCAGGACGGGACAGAATAATGAAAAACTGTTTTTT. Its protein product is CASRTGQNNEKLFF.

This clone was counted once. V usage is TRBV7-9 and J usage is TRBJ2-3, with 7 bases fitting TRBD2. With 1 base clipped from V and 4 bases from J, the junction kept 8 bases outside the gene matches. The CDR3 sequence is 16 residues long. Germline V gene data show CDR1 as SEHNR and CDR2 as FQNEAQ (reference sequence). This CDR3 is CASSLGLSSGSDTQYF. In nucleotides, the CDR3 is TGTGCCAGCAGCTTAGGGCTGTCTAGCGGTTCAGATACGCAGTATTTT.

V and J are TRBV2 and TRBJ2-2; TRBD2 aligns across 7 bases. The germline gives CDR1 SNHLY, CDR2 FYNNEI. The V segment lost 8 bases and the J segment 4 bases; nucleotides outside the gene matches: 10. The CDR3 consists of 15 residues. This CDR3 is CASSWGGGGTGELFF. The CDR3, as DNA: TGTGCCAGCTCGTGGGGGGGAGGAGGCACCGGGGAGCTGTTTTTT.

The genes are TRBV6-1 and TRBJ2-1; 9 positions agree with TRBD2. CDR3 length: 17 residues. The germline V gene encodes CDR1 MNHNS and CDR2 SASEGT. V lost 4 bases and J lost 7; bases outside the gene matches: 14. The chain's CDR3 is CASSVRGELAGSNEQFF. The CDR3 region has the DNA TGTGCCAGCAGTGTCAGAGGTGAACTAGCGGGTAGTAATGAGCAGTTCTTC.

The rearrangement links TRBV9 to TRBJ1-3, with a tentative D call TRBD1 (6 bases). Germline V gene data show CDR1 as SGDLS and CDR2 as YYNGEE. The CDR3 has 17 residues. V gave up 4 bases and J gave up 0 bases, with 17 bases separating them. The CDR3 spells CASSRSTWDTSGNTIYF. The CDR3, as DNA: TGTGCCAGCAGCCGGTCCACCTGGGACACCTCTGGAAACACCATATATTTT.

This chain joins TRBV6-5 and TRBJ2-7, with TRBD2 matching over 14 bases. The CDR3 spans 15 residues. In germline, CDR1 is MNHEY, CDR2 SVGAGI. V was pared by 8 bases and J by 2 bases, with 5 bases of the junction left unmatched. CDR3 in DNA: TGTGCCAGCCGGACTAGCGGGGGGCAACCCTACGAGCAGTACGTC. This sequence encodes CASRTSGGQPYEQYV.

The chain has TRBV13 and TRBJ1-1; 9 bases are shared with TRBD1. This CDR3 has 14 amino acids. CDR1 is PRHDT and CDR2 is FYEKMQ in the germline V gene (reference sequence). V lost 0 bases, J lost 7 bases, and 3 bases stayed unmatched. The CDR3 DNA is TGTGCCAGCAGCTTAGGACAGGGGGCGAGTGAAGCTTTCTTT. Translation: CASSLGQGASEAFF. Full variable domain (remainder filled in from reference TRBV13 and TRBJ1-1): AAGVIQSPRHLIKEKRETATLKCYPIPRHDTVYWYQQGPGQDPQFLISFYEKMQSDKGSIPDRFSAQQFSDYHSELNMSSLELGDSALYFCASSLGQGASEAFFGQGTRLTVV.

The genes are TRBV19 and TRBJ1-2, with a tentative D call TRBD1 (5 bases). This CDR3 contains 15 residues. CDR1 LNHDA and CDR2 SQIVND come from the germline V gene (reference sequence). V lost 5 bases, J lost 0 bases, and 13 bases lay in between. For the CDR3, the DNA is TGTGCCAGTAGTCCTCAAGGGGTCCCTAACTATGGCTACACCTTC. It translates to CASSPQGVPNYGYTF.

V is TRBV5-1 and J is TRBJ2-2, with D possibly matching TRBD2 (5 bases). Germline assignment: CDR1 SGHRS and CDR2 YFSETQ. The CDR3 spans 13 residues. V lost 1 base and J lost 6, with 7 bases in between. CDR3 nucleotide sequence: TGCGCCAGCAGCTTGAGGGAGTCCGGGGAGCTGTTTTTT. This codes for CASSLRESGELFF.

This chain joins TRBV5-6 and TRBJ1-3; possibly TRBD1 for D (5 bases). Germline V gene sequence: CDR1 SGHDT, CDR2 YYEEEE. The CDR3 length is 15 residues. V lost 1 base, J lost 4 bases, and 12 bases lay in between. CDR3 in amino acids: CASSLWGSSGNTIYF. CDR3 bases: TGTGCCAGCAGCTTGTGGGGCTCCTCGGGAAACACCATATATTTT.

The chain uses TRBV24-1 and TRBJ1-2; D gene uncertain. The CDR3 spans 13 residues. V was trimmed by 4 bases and J by 6 bases, leaving 11 bases between them. CDR1 is KGHDR, CDR2 SFDVKD, per germline. The CDR3 reads CATSESYSDGYTF. In nucleotides, the CDR3 is TGTGCCACCAGTGAATCCTATTCGGATGGCTACACCTTC.

This chain links TRBV6-1 with TRBJ1-5; possible D gene TRBD1, 6 bases. The CDR3 totals 14 residues. Germline V gene sequence: CDR1 MNHNS, CDR2 SASEGT. With 3 bases removed from V and 2 bases from J, the gap between germline ends came to 8 bases. DNA of the CDR3: TGTGCCAGCAGTGACAGGGGTGGCAATCAGCCCCAGCATTTT. Translating it yields CASSDRGGNQPQHF.

V usage is TRBV11-3 and J usage is TRBJ1-1; D is uncertain. The CDR3 loop spans 15 amino acids. Trimming took off 0 bases at V and 2 bases at J, with 10 bases between the two ends. Germline V gene data show CDR1 as SGHNT and CDR2 as YENEEA. DNA for the CDR3: TGTGCCAGCAGCTTAGAGAGAGGGAGAAACACTGAAGCTTTCTTT. Translation gives CASSLERGRNTEAFF.

V usage is TRBV5-1 and J usage is TRBJ1-5; 8 bases align to TRBD1. Germline values: CDR1 SGHRS, CDR2 YFSETQ. Trimming took 4 bases from V and 7 from J; bases not matched to a gene: 7. The length of the CDR3 is 14 residues. This chain's CDR3 is CASSTGQGEQPQHF. The CDR3, as DNA: TGCGCCAGCAGCACCGGACAGGGCGAACAGCCCCAGCATTTT.

Worth noting for this clone: A read error may produce the germline difference seen at one junction end. V gene TRBV7-8 combines with J gene TRBJ2-1, with 11 bases aligning to TRBD2. From germline, CDR1 is SGHVS and CDR2 FQNEAQ. The CDR3 consists of 13 residues. CDR3: CATLPGLAALWLF. The CDR3 coding sequence is TGTGCCACCCTACCGGGACTAGCGGCCCTATGGCTCTTC. Complete variable domain (other parts from reference TRBV7-8 and TRBJ2-1): GAGVSQSPRYKVAKRGQDVALRCDPISGHVSLFWYQQALGQGPEFLTYFQNEAQLDKSGLPSDRFFAERPEGSVSTLKIQRTQQEDSAVYLCATLPGLAALWLFGPGTRLTVL.

CDR3 sequence reads: CASNLGLAGDYTQYF. The CDR3 DNA reads TGTGCCAGCAACCTCGGACTAGCGGGGGACTATACGCAGTATTTT. This sequence joins TRBV28 and TRBJ2-3; 13 bases agree with TRBD2. The germline CDR1 and CDR2 sequences are MDHEN and SYDVKM. This CDR3 has 15 residues. V gave up 7 bases and J gave up 7 bases; unmatched junction bases: 8.

CDR3 sequence reads: CASSSRTGIGNQPQHF. CDR3 nucleotide sequence: TGTGCCAGCAGTTCTCGGACAGGCATAGGCAATCAGCCCCAGCATTTT. V gene TRBV27 combines with J gene TRBJ1-5; 7 bases are shared with TRBD1. Germline values: CDR1 MNHEY, CDR2 SMNVEV (reference sequence). The CDR3 loop spans 16 amino acids. Trimming took 4 bases from V and 2 from J; bases not matched to a gene: 8.